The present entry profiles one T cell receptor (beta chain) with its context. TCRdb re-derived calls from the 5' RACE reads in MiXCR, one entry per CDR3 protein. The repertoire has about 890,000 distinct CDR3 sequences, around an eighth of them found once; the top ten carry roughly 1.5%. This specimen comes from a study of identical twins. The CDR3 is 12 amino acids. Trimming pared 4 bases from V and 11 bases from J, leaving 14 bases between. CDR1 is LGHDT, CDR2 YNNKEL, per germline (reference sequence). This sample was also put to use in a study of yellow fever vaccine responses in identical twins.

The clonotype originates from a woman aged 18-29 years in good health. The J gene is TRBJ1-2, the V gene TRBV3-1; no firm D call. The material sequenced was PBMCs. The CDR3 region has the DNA TGTGCCAGCAGCCCCCCCCCCGGGGAATACACCTTC. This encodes CASSPPPGEYTF.